This is a list of T cell receptor beta chains from one sample in a study of blood T cell repertoires in COVID-19. Generated by immunoSEQ multiplex PCR, the TCRdb table keeps only in-frame clones and is missing some. This table has approximately 50,000 clones, around nine tenths appearing once. Sequenced sample: peripheral blood. These receptors all stem from a man over 45 with active COVID-19. The CDR3 runs from the conserved cysteine through the conserved F or W. The D gene is left open where the match is weak. Size tells how often a clone was seen (once, few, many) or the class of an expanded clone, and some rows leave it out.

abundance	v_gene	d_gene	j_gene	CDR3aa	CDR3nt
-	TRBV15	-	TRBJ1-3	CATSRDNRGRASGNTIYF	TGTGCCACCAGCAGAGATAATAGGGGCCGCGCCTCTGGAAACACCATATATTTT
-	TRBV4-2	TRBD1	TRBJ2-3	CASRPEGASSTDTQYF	TGTGCCAGCAGACCTGAGGGGGCTTCTAGCACAGATACGCAGTATTTT
-	TRBV6-6	-	TRBJ2-3	CASTLSRDTQYF	TGTGCCAGCACCCTCTCTAGGGATACGCAGTATTTT
-	TRBV2	TRBD2	TRBJ2-5	CASGALAGGPETQYF	TGTGCCAGCGGGGCCCTAGCGGGAGGGCCCGAGACCCAGTACTTC
-	TRBV27	-	TRBJ2-7	CANSLAGRSYEQYF	TGTGCCAACAGTTTAGCAGGCCGATCCTACGAGCAGTACTTC
-	TRBV28	TRBD1	TRBJ1-2	CASSLTGGTDGYTF	TGTGCCAGCAGCCTCACAGGAGGGACAGATGGCTACACCTTC
-	TRBV24-1	-	TRBJ2-7	CATSDSAQGESGEQYF	TGTGCCACCAGTGATTCGGCACAGGGCGAGTCTGGCGAGCAGTACTTC
few	TRBV19	TRBD1	TRBJ1-4	CASSIAGQENEKLFF	TGTGCCAGTAGTATAGCGGGACAGGAGAATGAAAAACTGTTTTTT
-	TRBV7-9	TRBD1	TRBJ1-4	CASSLGQDSNEKLFF	TGTGCCAGCAGCCTTGGACAGGACTCTAATGAAAAACTGTTTTTT
-	TRBV10-2	-	TRBJ2-1	CASSGKLYEQFF	TGCGCCAGCAGTGGCAAACTTTATGAGCAGTTCTTC
-	TRBV5-1	-	TRBJ1-2	CASRRTGDPLTIGYTF	TGCGCCAGCAGACGAACGGGGGACCCCTTAACTATCGGCTACACCTTC
-	TRBV7-8	-	TRBJ1-5	CASSTLISGGNQPQHF	TGTGCCAGCAGCACATTAATTTCAGGGGGCAATCAGCCCCAGCATTTT
-	TRBV10-3	-	TRBJ1-3	CAISESSGNTIYF	TGTGCCATCAGTGAGTCGAGTGGAAACACCATATATTTT
-	TRBV19	-	TRBJ1-3	CASSTSGSGNTIYF	TGTGCCAGTAGCACATCAGGCTCTGGAAACACCATATATTTT
-	TRBV11-3	-	TRBJ2-5	CASSLGGGTGRKETQYF	TGTGCCAGCAGCTTAGGTGGGGGCACGGGCAGGAAAGAGACCCAGTACTTC
once	TRBV5-1	TRBD2	TRBJ2-5	CASSLLAGSGETQYF	TGCGCCAGCAGCTTACTAGCGGGGTCGGGGGAGACCCAGTACTTC
-	TRBV10-3	TRBD2	TRBJ2-3	CAISRTSGVETDTQYF	TGTGCCATCAGCCGGACTAGCGGAGTGGAAACAGATACGCAGTATTTT
-	TRBV20-1	-	TRBJ2-7	CSVSREYEQYF	TGCAGTGTTTCTCGGGAATACGAGCAGTACTTC
-	TRBV4-2	TRBD1	TRBJ1-2	CASSQFETGADAGYGYTF	TGTGCCAGCAGCCAATTTGAAACAGGGGCCGATGCGGGCTATGGCTACACCTTC
-	TRBV5-6	-	TRBJ2-7	CASSLRGSEQYF	TGTGCCAGCAGCTTGCGGGGGTCCGAGCAGTACTTC
-	TRBV5-1	-	TRBJ1-6	CASSSGDNSYNSPLHF	TGCGCCAGCAGCTCAGGGGACAACTCCTATAATTCACCCCTCCACTTT
-	TRBV19	-	TRBJ1-1	CASSALSRGSGAFF	TGTGCCAGTAGTGCGCTTAGCAGAGGATCTGGTGCTTTCTTT
once	TRBV4-1	-	TRBJ2-7	CASSQSQGGAYEQYF	TGCGCCAGCAGCCAATCACAGGGGGGGGCCTACGAGCAGTACTTC